Listed below are T cell receptor beta chains from one sample, sequenced in a study of blood T cell repertoires in COVID-19. Assay used: immunoSEQ multiplex PCR; TCRdb lists only in-frame clones, some missing. The data hold about 310,000 clones, with 80% to 90% observed a single time. Specimen: peripheral blood. The source of these receptors is a woman in her forties or fifties who had recovered from COVID-19. Both conserved end residues are part of each CDR3. The D gene is left open where the match is weak. Some rows have no size entry. The others give once, few or many, or a class for an expanded clone.

-,-,TRBV19,TRBJ1-5,CASSDRALSNQPQHF,TGTGCCAGTAGCGACAGAGCCCTTTCCAATCAGCCCCAGCATTTT
TRBD2,-,TRBV27,TRBJ2-3,CASSREGLGRTDTQYF,TGTGCCAGCAGCCGGGAGGGACTGGGGCGCACAGATACGCAGTATTTT
-,few,TRBV3-1/TRBV3-2,TRBJ1-5,CASSPQTQAQPQHF,TGTGCCAGCAGCCCCCAAACCCAAGCCCAGCCCCAGCATTTT
-,-,TRBV4-1,TRBJ2-2,CASSQTTDTGELFF,TGCGCCAGCAGCCAGACGACAGACACCGGGGAGCTGTTTTTT
TRBD1,once,TRBV5-6,TRBJ1-4,CASSSYGTGGRGREEKLFF,TGTGCCAGCAGTTCCTACGGGACAGGGGGTCGAGGCCGCGAAGAAAAACTGTTTTTT
-,few,TRBV28,TRBJ2-1,CASSVDKADNEQFF,TGTGCCAGCAGTGTGGACAAGGCGGACAATGAGCAGTTCTTC
-,-,TRBV7-2,TRBJ1-4,CASSLQGKLFF,TGTGCCAGCAGCCTCCAGGGAAAACTGTTTTTT
-,-,TRBV3-1/TRBV3-2,TRBJ1-6,CASSQGPGVKNSPLHF,TGTGCCAGCAGCCAAGGCCCGGGGGTGAAAAATTCACCCCTCCACTTT
TRBD1,-,TRBV5-4,TRBJ1-2,CASSLLGSGGARENGYTF,TGTGCCAGCAGCTTGCTTGGGTCAGGGGGCGCAAGAGAAAATGGCTACACCTTC
-,-,TRBV3-1/TRBV3-2,TRBJ1-2,CASSQELSNYGYTF,TGTGCCAGCAGCCAAGAGTTGAGTAACTATGGCTACACCTTC
TRBD1,few,TRBV28,TRBJ2-3,CASSQDRPLTDTQYF,TGTGCCAGCAGTCAGGACAGGCCCCTCACAGATACGCAGTATTTT
-,-,TRBV12-3/TRBV12-4,TRBJ1-2,CASSGGTDYGYTF,TGTGCCAGCAGTGGCGGGACGGACTATGGCTACACCTTC
-,-,TRBV2,TRBJ2-1,CASSMRQQGNEQFF,TGTGCCAGCTCTATGAGACAGCAGGGCAATGAGCAGTTCTTC
-,-,TRBV30,TRBJ1-3,CAGERDSRFSGNTIYF,TGTGCCGGGGAACGAGACAGCCGATTCTCTGGAAACACCATATATTTT
TRBD1,-,TRBV7-2,TRBJ1-1,CASSLSRGATEAFF,TGTGCCAGCAGCTTATCCAGGGGGGCCACTGAAGCTTTCTTT
TRBD1,few,TRBV11-3,TRBJ2-1,CASSLEGQGNNEQFF,TGTGCCAGCAGCTTAGAGGGACAGGGTAACAATGAGCAGTTCTTC
-,-,TRBV21-1,TRBJ1-1,CASSKSTTRAGEAFF,TGTGCCAGCAGCAAATCTACTACCCGGGCAGGGGAAGCTTTCTTT
TRBD2,-,TRBV6-2/TRBV6-3,TRBJ2-5,CASSHGRRGLAGEREAQYF,TGTGCCAGCAGCCACGGACGGAGGGGACTAGCGGGGGAAAGAGAGGCCCAGTACTTC
-,once,TRBV7-6,TRBJ2-1,CASSSWQGRYNEQFF,TGTGCCAGCAGCTCTTGGCAGGGCCGGTACAATGAGCAGTTCTTC
TRBD2,-,TRBV2,TRBJ2-5,CASTAGVGETQYF,TGTGCCAGCACGGCGGGAGTAGGGGAGACCCAGTACTTC
-,-,TRBV5-1,TRBJ2-5,CASSLGASLGETQYF,TGCGCCAGCAGCTTGGGAGCGTCTCTTGGGGAGACCCAGTACTTC
TRBD1,-,TRBV11-2,TRBJ2-1,CASSAWDRLNNEQFF,TGTGCCAGCAGCGCATGGGACAGACTAAACAATGAGCAGTTCTTC
TRBD1,-,TRBV5-1,TRBJ1-2,CASSRGQGIDGYTF,TGCGCCAGCAGTCGGGGACAGGGGATCGACGGCTACACCTTC
-,-,TRBV2,TRBJ1-1,CASSVFRDKNTEAFF,TGTGCCAGCAGTGTTTTCCGGGACAAAAACACTGAAGCTTTCTTT
TRBD1,-,TRBV7-2,TRBJ1-1,CASRYRGGAMNTKAFF,TGTGCCAGCAGGTACAGGGGTGGAGCAATGAACACTAAAGCTTTCTTT
-,-,TRBV14,TRBJ2-1,CASSQGAYNEQFF,TGTGCCAGCAGCCAAGGGGCGTACAATGAGCAGTTCTTC
TRBD2,once,TRBV5-4,TRBJ2-1,CASSPGTSAQGEQFF,TGTGCCAGCAGCCCCGGGACTAGCGCTCAAGGGGAGCAGTTCTTC
TRBD2,few,TRBV10-2,TRBJ2-1,CASGASGREYNEQFF,TGCGCCAGCGGGGCTAGCGGCCGGGAGTACAATGAGCAGTTCTTC
-,-,TRBV11-1,TRBJ1-2,CASSFVNTQGGYTF,TGTGCCAGCAGCTTCGTGAACACGCAGGGTGGCTACACCTTC
-,once,TRBV7-6,TRBJ2-5,CASGEKPGSGRQETQYF,TGTGCCAGCGGGGAGAAGCCGGGCTCGGGGAGGCAAGAGACCCAGTACTTC
-,-,TRBV2,TRBJ2-1,CASGQSSYNEQFF,TGTGCCAGCGGGCAGAGCTCCTACAATGAGCAGTTCTTC
-,-,TRBV28,TRBJ2-7,CATQELAGLYEQYF,TGTGCCACCCAAGAACTGGCAGGGTTATACGAGCAGTACTTC
-,-,TRBV19,TRBJ1-5,CASSIYSGSNQPQHF,TGTGCCAGTAGTATATATTCAGGGTCGAATCAGCCCCAGCATTTT
TRBD1,-,TRBV4-2,TRBJ1-1,CASSQGDWTGEAFF,TGTGCCAGCAGCCAAGGAGATTGGACAGGTGAAGCTTTCTTT
-,-,TRBV5-1,TRBJ2-7,CASSPRTGTKTYEQYF,TGCGCCAGCAGCCCTCGAACCGGGACAAAGACCTACGAGCAGTACTTC
TRBD2,-,TRBV28,TRBJ2-2,CASRWGGRTGELFF,TGTGCCAGCAGGTGGGGGGGACGGACCGGGGAGCTGTTTTTT
TRBD1,-,TRBV4-3,TRBJ2-7,CASSHNRDRGNYEQYF,TGCGCCAGCAGCCACAACCGGGACAGGGGAAACTACGAGCAGTACTTC
TRBD2,-,TRBV19,TRBJ2-7,CASSTHREGEQYF,TGTGCCAGTAGTACCCACCGGGAGGGCGAGCAGTACTTC
TRBD1,-,TRBV3-1/TRBV3-2,TRBJ1-1,CASSILDRDTEAFF,TGTGCCAGCAGCATCTTAGACAGGGACACTGAAGCTTTCTTT
-,-,TRBV27,TRBJ2-3,CASTERARGTQYF,TGTGCCAGCACCGAAAGGGCAAGGGGTACGCAGTATTTT
TRBD1,-,TRBV6-2/TRBV6-3,TRBJ2-1,CASSQNRDSNEQFF,TGTGCCAGCAGTCAAAACCGGGACAGCAATGAGCAGTTCTTC